This T cell receptor (beta chain) appears in the sequencing data of a study of T cell responses to AZD1222 COVID-19 vaccine. The study, taken as a whole, reports: The sample set comprised mostly white British donors with more females, and clonal diversity was possibly underestimated. Only a handful of AZD1222 recipients tested seropositive at baseline. Spike-specific TCR repertoires showed rising breadth and depth after two AZD1222 doses.

Germline assignment: CDR1 SNHLY and CDR2 FYNNEI. The CDR3 length is 15 residues. Between the trimmed V and J ends, which lost 1 base and 2 bases, there was a span of 6 bases. Sequenced by immunoSEQ multiplex PCR; TCRdb stores in-frame clones only, minus some. The table shows fewer than 180,000 clones, with 90% to 95% occurring only once. This clone was picked up one time. The antigen is undetermined. This receptor was obtained from an adult in good health. The specimen was peripheral blood, collected on day 0 of AZD1222 vaccination. The rearrangement links TRBV2 to TRBJ2-6, with D hard to call. CDR3 amino acids: CASSEGQPGANVLTF. The CDR3 DNA is TGTGCCAGCAGTGAAGGTCAGCCTGGGGCCAACGTCCTGACTTTC.